These T cell receptor beta chains were read from a single sample in a study of T cell changes during pregnancy in multiple sclerosis. Clones were sequenced by immunoSEQ multiplex PCR, and TCRdb holds only the in-frame ones, with some missing. The table has 75,000 to 90,000 clones, approximately 90% seen once; the top ten hold 3% to 4.5%. The sequences come from PBMCs, collected in the first trimester of pregnancy. The receptors here all came from a female donor in good health, serving as a control in a pregnancy study. Some clones in this sample may be carry-over from other donors' samples. Each CDR3 is given with its conserved first and last residue. The D gene is left open where the match is weak. Some rows mark clone size as missing; the rest say once, few, many or name a class of expanded clone.

cdr3_nt	cdr3_aa	j_call	d_call	clone_size	v_call
TGTGCCAGCAGCAAAATTTTACGGACTGTCGAGACCCAGTACTTC	CASSKILRTVETQYF	TRBJ2-5	-	once	TRBV5-5
TGCAGCGTTGTCTTGCCGAGCCCCCTCTCCTACGAGCAGTACTTC	CSVVLPSPLSYEQYF	TRBJ2-7	-	-	TRBV29-1
TGTGCCAGCAGTTACGGGGACAGTGCTCAGCCCCAGCATTTT	CASSYGDSAQPQHF	TRBJ1-5	TRBD1	-	TRBV6-5
TGTGCCAGCAGCTTGTTAGAGCCGGGGAGGCCCCAGCATTTT	CASSLLEPGRPQHF	TRBJ1-5	-	-	TRBV5-5
TGTGCCAGCAGTCTAGGGGTTGGGGCCCGGGATACGCAGTATTTT	CASSLGVGARDTQYF	TRBJ2-3	-	-	TRBV11-3
TGTGCCAGCAGTGAACAGGGGACGGAAGCTTTCTTT	CASSEQGTEAFF	TRBJ1-1	-	-	TRBV25-1
TGTGCCAGCGGTCGGGACACCCTCACCGGGGAGCTGTTTTTT	CASGRDTLTGELFF	TRBJ2-2	-	-	TRBV27
TGTGCCAGCAGTACCACAGTTGCCAAGTATAGCAATCAGCCCCAGCATTTT	CASSTTVAKYSNQPQHF	TRBJ1-5	-	-	TRBV28
TGTGCCTGGAGTACCGAGACGGACAATAGCAATCAGCCCCAGCATTTT	CAWSTETDNSNQPQHF	TRBJ1-5	-	-	TRBV30
TGTGCCAGCAGCTCTCAGCGGGGAACCTCCTACAATGAGCAGTTCTTC	CASSSQRGTSYNEQFF	TRBJ2-1	TRBD2	once	TRBV11-2
TGTGCCAGCAGGGAAATGGACAGGACTAACTATGGCTACACCTTC	CASREMDRTNYGYTF	TRBJ1-2	TRBD1	-	TRBV6-5
TGTGCCAGCAGTTTAAGCGAGACAGCCACCACAGATACGCAGTATTTT	CASSLSETATTDTQYF	TRBJ2-3	-	-	TRBV28
TGTGCCAGCTCACTGGGAGGGCCGAACACCGGGGAGCTGTTTTTT	CASSLGGPNTGELFF	TRBJ2-2	TRBD2	-	TRBV18
TGTGCTAGTGGTTTGCTCACAGGGATGAAGACCGGGGAGCTGTTTTTT	CASGLLTGMKTGELFF	TRBJ2-2	-	-	TRBV12-5
TGTGCCAGCAGTGAAGCGATATGGACAGGGGAGTACTATGGCTACACCTTC	CASSEAIWTGEYYGYTF	TRBJ1-2	TRBD1	-	TRBV2
TGTGCCAGCTCATCATTGACAGTGGTCTATAATTCACCCCTCCACTTT	CASSSLTVVYNSPLHF	TRBJ1-6	-	-	TRBV18
TGTGCCATTTCCGGGACAGAGAACACCGGGGAGCTGTTTTTT	CAISGTENTGELFF	TRBJ2-2	TRBD1	-	TRBV10-3
TGTGCCATCAGTGAGCGTGGAGGCCCGAACACTGAAGCTTTCTTT	CAISERGGPNTEAFF	TRBJ1-1	-	once	TRBV10-3
TGTGCCAGCAGCCCCCGGAGTAGCGGGAAGGGTTCCTACGAGCAGTACTTC	CASSPRSSGKGSYEQYF	TRBJ2-7	TRBD2	-	TRBV4-2
TGTGCCAGCAGCGTGGCGGGAGGGCTTCGGGAGACCCAGTACTTC	CASSVAGGLRETQYF	TRBJ2-5	TRBD2	once	TRBV9
TGCGCCAGCAGCTTGGGGTCGGGAAACCTTGAAGCTTTCTTT	CASSLGSGNLEAFF	TRBJ1-1	-	-	TRBV5-1
TGTGCCAGCAGCACGACTAGCGGGGGTGGAGCAGATACGCAGTATTTT	CASSTTSGGGADTQYF	TRBJ2-3	TRBD2	once	TRBV11-2
TGTGCCAGCAGCTCGACAGGGGGTCGCCAGCAGTACTTC	CASSSTGGRQQYF	TRBJ2-7	TRBD1	few	TRBV11-3
TGTGCCAGCAGCCCCGCGGGTCACTACGAGCAGTACTTC	CASSPAGHYEQYF	TRBJ2-7	-	-	TRBV2
TGCAGCGTTGAAGCACAGGGGGCCAACGAAAAACTGTTTTTT	CSVEAQGANEKLFF	TRBJ1-4	TRBD1	-	TRBV29-1
TGTGCCAGCAGCCCCTGGCAGGGGGTCTACGAGCAGTACTTC	CASSPWQGVYEQYF	TRBJ2-7	TRBD1	-	TRBV14
TGTGCCAGCAGCCGGGCGGGACTAGCGGGAGGGGCTGCCGGGGAGCTGTTTTTT	CASSRAGLAGGAAGELFF	TRBJ2-2	TRBD2	-	TRBV7-2
TGTGCCAGCAGTCGGACTGCCGGGACAGGCACTAATCAGCCCCAGCATTTT	CASSRTAGTGTNQPQHF	TRBJ1-5	TRBD1	-	TRBV27
TGTGCCAGCAGCCCGGAGGACAGGAATAGGTCACCCCTCCACTTT	CASSPEDRNRSPLHF	TRBJ1-6	TRBD1	-	TRBV4-2
TGCGCCAGCAGCTTGGGCGGGAACACCGGGGAGCTGTTTTTT	CASSLGGNTGELFF	TRBJ2-2	-	-	TRBV5-1
TGTGCCAGTAGTCGTACAGGAACCTATGGCTACACCTTC	CASSRTGTYGYTF	TRBJ1-2	-	once	TRBV19
TGTGCCAGCAGCGTAGACACTAGCGGGTACAATGAGCAGTTCTTC	CASSVDTSGYNEQFF	TRBJ2-1	TRBD2	-	TRBV9
TGCAGCGTTAAGGGGGTGGGGGAGCAGTACTTC	CSVKGVGEQYF	TRBJ2-7	-	-	TRBV29-1
TGTGCCAGCAGCCAAGATCCAGGGGACTACTACGAGCAGTACTTC	CASSQDPGDYYEQYF	TRBJ2-7	-	-	TRBV14
TGTGCCAGCAGCTTAGGAAGGGGAAACTTGGGTTCACCCCTCCACTTT	CASSLGRGNLGSPLHF	TRBJ1-6	-	-	TRBV11-2
TGCAGTGCCCCCGGACCAGGGGGCTACACCTTC	CSAPGPGGYTF	TRBJ1-2	-	-	TRBV20-1
TGCGCCAGCAGCTTGGGGGCGACAGTAGAAGCTTTCTTT	CASSLGATVEAFF	TRBJ1-1	-	-	TRBV5-1
TGTGCCAGCAGCTCCTTAGCGGGGATACCCTCCTACGAGCAGTACTTC	CASSSLAGIPSYEQYF	TRBJ2-7	TRBD2	-	TRBV7-2
TGTGCCAGTAGTATCTTTTCCGGGTCGGGCGAGCAGTACTTC	CASSIFSGSGEQYF	TRBJ2-7	-	-	TRBV19
TGTGCCAGCAGTTACTATACAAGCGAAAGCACAGATACGCAGTATTTT	CASSYYTSESTDTQYF	TRBJ2-3	-	-	TRBV6-6
TGTGCCACCCGACAGGGGGATTTGAACACTGAAGCTTTCTTT	CATRQGDLNTEAFF	TRBJ1-1	TRBD1	once	TRBV7-9
TGTGCCAGCAGCCTCCCGGGGGGGCAGGCTTTCTTT	CASSLPGGQAFF	TRBJ1-1	-	-	TRBV11-2
TGTGCCTGGAGTGGCGTCCCCAATGAGCAGTTCTTC	CAWSGVPNEQFF	TRBJ2-1	-	-	TRBV30
TGTGCCAGCAGTTGGACAGAGAGGACTGAAGCTTTCTTT	CASSWTERTEAFF	TRBJ1-1	-	-	TRBV28
TGCGCCAGCAGCTTGGCCCCGGACAACTACGAGCAGTACTTC	CASSLAPDNYEQYF	TRBJ2-7	-	-	TRBV5-1
TGTGCCAGCAGCCCTGGGACAGACTACGAGCAGTACTTC	CASSPGTDYEQYF	TRBJ2-7	TRBD1	-	TRBV7-2
TGTGCCAGCAGCCAAGATCGCCAGGGGGGTGGTTTCTTT	CASSQDRQGGGFF	TRBJ1-1	TRBD1	-	TRBV14
TGCGCCAGCAGCCTAATAGCGGGGGTGGGAGATACGCAGTATTTT	CASSLIAGVGDTQYF	TRBJ2-3	TRBD2	-	TRBV4-1